The T cell receptor (beta chain) described here comes from a study of blood T cell repertoires in COVID-19. Overall study: Sites in the United States, Italy and Spain provided acute and convalescent COVID-19 samples.

In the authors' workflow: Amplifying reference gene primers gave estimates of nucleated cell counts. Profiled with immunoSEQ multiplex PCR; TCRdb holds only in-frame clones, not every one. Clonal size and the V and J genes are those of that table, whereas D and trimming came from the DNA. The table includes more than 50,000 clones, about 91% detected once. The V end was cut by 3 bases, the J end by 3 bases, with 18 bases between. Germline CDR1 and CDR2: KGHSH and LQKENI. The CDR3 runs to 17 residues. The specimen was peripheral blood. The genes are TRBV18 and TRBJ1-5, with D maybe TRBD1 (6 bases). The receptor's source is a man aged 55 to 69 with active COVID-19. CDR3 sequence: CASSPSQGNMDNQPQHF. The CDR3 DNA sequence: TGTGCCAGCTCACCTAGCCAGGGGAATATGGACAATCAGCCCCAGCATTTT.